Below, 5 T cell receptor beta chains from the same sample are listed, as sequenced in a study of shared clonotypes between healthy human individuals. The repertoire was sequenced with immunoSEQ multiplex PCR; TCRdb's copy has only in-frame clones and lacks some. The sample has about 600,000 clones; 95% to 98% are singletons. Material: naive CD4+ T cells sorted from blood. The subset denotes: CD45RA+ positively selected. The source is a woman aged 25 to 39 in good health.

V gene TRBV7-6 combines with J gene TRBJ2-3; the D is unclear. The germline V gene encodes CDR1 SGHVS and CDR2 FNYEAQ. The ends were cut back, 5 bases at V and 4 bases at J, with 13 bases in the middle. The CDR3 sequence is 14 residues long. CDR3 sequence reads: CASSRSVGSDTQYF. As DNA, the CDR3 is TGTGCCAGCAGCCGAAGCGTAGGGTCAGATACGCAGTATTTT.

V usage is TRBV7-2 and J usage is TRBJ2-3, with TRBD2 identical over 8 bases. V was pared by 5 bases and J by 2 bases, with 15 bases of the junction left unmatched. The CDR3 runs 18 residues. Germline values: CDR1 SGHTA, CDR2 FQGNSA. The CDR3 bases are TGTGCCAGCAGCCCCGGGGGGTTAGTACTAGCGGACACAGATACGCAGTATTTT. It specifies CASSPGGLVLADTDTQYF.

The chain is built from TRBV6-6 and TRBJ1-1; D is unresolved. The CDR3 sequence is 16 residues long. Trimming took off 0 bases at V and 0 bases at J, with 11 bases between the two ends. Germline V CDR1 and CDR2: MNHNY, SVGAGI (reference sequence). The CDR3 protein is CASSYSREALNTEAFF. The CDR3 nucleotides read TGTGCCAGCAGTTACTCAAGGGAGGCTTTGAACACTGAAGCTTTCTTT.

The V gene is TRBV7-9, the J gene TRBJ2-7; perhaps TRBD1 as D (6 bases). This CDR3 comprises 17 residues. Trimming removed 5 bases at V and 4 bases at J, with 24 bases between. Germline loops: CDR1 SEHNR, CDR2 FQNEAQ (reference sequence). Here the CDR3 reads CASSLSGTRRGRYEQYF. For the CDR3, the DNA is TGTGCCAGCAGCCTTTCGGGTACCCGCAGGGGCCGGTACGAGCAGTACTTC.

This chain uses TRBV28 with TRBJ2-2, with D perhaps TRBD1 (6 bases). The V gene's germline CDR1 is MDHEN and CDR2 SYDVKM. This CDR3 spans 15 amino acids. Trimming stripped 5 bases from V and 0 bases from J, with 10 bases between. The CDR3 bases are TGTGCCAGCAGTCGTGACAGGCCGAACACCGGGGAGCTGTTTTTT. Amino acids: CASSRDRPNTGELFF.